The rows below give T cell receptor beta chains drawn from one sample of a study of early T cells in non-severe SARS-CoV-2 infection. Via MiXCR, TCRdb re-called the 5' RACE reads, giving one row per CDR3 protein. This sample carries tens of thousands of distinct CDR3 sequences, approximately 6.7% of them seen once, and the ten largest clones take 3% to 4.5%. The source material was whole blood. All receptors come from an adult who was a healthcare worker with PCR-confirmed SARS-CoV-2 infection or an uninfected control (not recorded which). Each CDR3 is given with its conserved first and last residue. D genes are given only for firm matches. Rows give clone size only sometimes, using once, few, many, or a class for an expanded clone.

J | V | D | size | DNA | CDR3
TRBJ2-2 | TRBV5-1 | . | few | TGCGCCAGCAGCTTGGCCCGGAACGGGGGAGGTACCGGGGAGCTGTTTTTT | CASSLARNGGGTGELFF
TRBJ2-7 | TRBV7-6 | . | . | TGTGCCAGCAGCTTAGCCTGGGGGGACGAGCAGTACTTC | CASSLAWGDEQYF
TRBJ2-7 | TRBV14 | TRBD1 | many | TGTGCCAGCAGCCAAGGGCAGGGGGACTACGAGCAGTACTTC | CASSQGQGDYEQYF
TRBJ2-5 | TRBV12-3/TRBV12-4 | TRBD1 | many | TGTGCCAGCAGTCAGCGCGACAGGGGAGAGACCCAGTACTTC | CASSQRDRGETQYF
TRBJ2-2 | TRBV29-1 | . | few | TGCAGCGCCGAAGCGAACACCGGGGAGCTGTTTTTT | CSAEANTGELFF
TRBJ2-7 | TRBV20-1 | TRBD1 | many | TGCAGTGCTAGAAGGGACAGAATGAACGAGCAGTACTTC | CSARRDRMNEQYF
TRBJ2-3 | TRBV21-1 | . | few | TGTGCCAGCAGCCCACCCCCCGGGAACAGGACAGATACGCAGTATTTT | CASSPPPGNRTDTQYF
TRBJ2-7 | TRBV5-5 | . | many | TGTGCCAGCAGCTTGTGGGGCCCCTACGAGCAGTACTTC | CASSLWGPYEQYF
TRBJ1-4 | TRBV9 | . | many | TGTGCCAGCAGGACCGACGGAAATGAAAAACTGTTTTTT | CASRTDGNEKLFF
TRBJ2-4 | TRBV11-2 | . | . | TGTGCCAGCAGCTCACCCGGGCAGCTAGCCAAAAACATTCAGTACTTC | CASSSPGQLAKNIQYF
TRBJ1-3 | TRBV7-9 | . | . | TGTGCCAGCAGCTTTAACCCTCCGGGAAGCTCTGGAAACACCATATATTTT | CASSFNPPGSSGNTIYF
TRBJ1-6 | TRBV6-6 | . | . | TGTGCCAGCAGGGACGGGGCTAACCCCCTCCACTTT | CASRDGANPLHF
TRBJ2-7 | TRBV19 | . | . | TGTGCCAGTAGGAACAGGGCCTCGGACGAGCAGTACTTC | CASRNRASDEQYF
TRBJ1-4 | TRBV5-5 | TRBD1 | many | TGTGCCAGCAGCCCCCGGGGGACAGTAGTTACGGAAAAACTGTTTTTT | CASSPRGTVVTEKLFF
TRBJ2-5 | TRBV20-1 | . | many | TGCAGTGCTAGTCATCAGGAGACCCAGTACTTC | CSASHQETQYF
TRBJ2-3 | TRBV25-1 | TRBD1 | few | TGTGCCAGCAGTCACGACAGGGGGAAACCAGATACGCAGTATTTT | CASSHDRGKPDTQYF
TRBJ2-3 | TRBV28 | . | few | TGTGCCAGCAGTTTCCGGTCTTTCCCCACAGATACGCAGTATTTT | CASSFRSFPTDTQYF
TRBJ1-2 | TRBV4-3 | . | many | TGCGCCAGCAGCCAAGGAAGGACCCCGGAACATTATGGCTACACCTTC | CASSQGRTPEHYGYTF
TRBJ2-3 | TRBV29-1 | TRBD1 | few | TGCAGCGTTGGGACAGGGGCTGATACGCAGTATTTT | CSVGTGADTQYF
TRBJ2-2 | TRBV20-1 | TRBD2 | many | TGCAGTGCTAGAGATCCCCGCAGGACTAGCGGGGTAGGCGGGGAGCTGTTTTTT | CSARDPRRTSGVGGELFF
TRBJ2-2 | TRBV5-4 | . | many | TGTGCCAGCAGCAGTCCGGGACGGGAGAACACCGGGGAGCTGTTTTTT | CASSSPGRENTGELFF
TRBJ1-1 | TRBV7-8 | . | . | TGTGCCAGCAGCTTAGTGAGGGCGTCGAACACTGAAGCTTTCTTT | CASSLVRASNTEAFF
TRBJ2-5 | TRBV12-3/TRBV12-4 | . | many | TGTGCCAGCAGTTTAGGGGGTTGGGAGACCCAGTACTTC | CASSLGGWETQYF
TRBJ2-1 | TRBV7-2 | . | . | TGTGCCAGCAGCTCCGGACGGGGGTCCTACAATGAGCAGTTCTTC | CASSSGRGSYNEQFF
TRBJ2-6 | TRBV6-2/TRBV6-3 | . | many | TGTGCCAGCAGTTACAACTCTGGGGCCAACGTCCTGACTTTC | CASSYNSGANVLTF